Included here is one TCR beta chain sequence, with context. Its antigen is currently unknown. The method was immunoSEQ multiplex PCR; TCRdb's version includes in-frame clones alone and lacks a portion of them. The table lists 300,000 to 400,000 clones, over 90% of them singletons. V was clipped by 0 bases and J by 2 bases, with 6 bases between them. This CDR3 has 14 amino acids. In germline, CDR1 is WNHNN, CDR2 SYGVQD (reference sequence). This record belongs to a study of brain T cells in children with intractable seizures. Study-level results: Only CDR3 sequence similarity suggested viral specificity, without known HCMV serostatus. Pre-surgery blood may have been undersampled, hiding some clones.

The sample's time point: blood from clinic visit 5 months post-surgery; TSC patient then seizure free. The sequenced cases were selected for having the highest brain T cell transcript signatures. Patients received at least one anti-epileptic drug before surgery. The clonotype originates from a boy younger than two with tuberous sclerosis and intractable seizures. This rearrangement joins TRBV10-1 to TRBJ2-3; perhaps TRBD2 as D (5 bases). Sequenced material: peripheral blood, taken around 5 months after surgery. The DNA of the CDR3 is TGCGCCAGCAGTGAGTCTCGGGACACAGATACGCAGTATTTT. This translates into CASSESRDTDTQYF.